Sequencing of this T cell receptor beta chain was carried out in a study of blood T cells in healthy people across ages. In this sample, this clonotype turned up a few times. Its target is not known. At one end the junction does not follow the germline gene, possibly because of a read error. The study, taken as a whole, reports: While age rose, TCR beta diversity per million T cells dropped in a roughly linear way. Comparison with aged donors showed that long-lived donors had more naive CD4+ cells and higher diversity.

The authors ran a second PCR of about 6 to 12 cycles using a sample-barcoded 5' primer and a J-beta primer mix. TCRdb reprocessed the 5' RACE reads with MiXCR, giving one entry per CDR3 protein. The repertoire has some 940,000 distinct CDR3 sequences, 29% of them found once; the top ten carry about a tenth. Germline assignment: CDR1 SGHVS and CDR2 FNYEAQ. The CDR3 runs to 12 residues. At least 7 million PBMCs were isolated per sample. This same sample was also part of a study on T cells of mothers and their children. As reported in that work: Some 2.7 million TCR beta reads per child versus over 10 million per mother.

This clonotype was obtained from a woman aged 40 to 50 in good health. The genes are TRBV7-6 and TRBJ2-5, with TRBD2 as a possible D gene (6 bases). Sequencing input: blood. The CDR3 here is CAGSLAEETQYF. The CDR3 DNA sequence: TGTGCCGGCAGCTTAGCGGAAGAGACCCAGTACTTC.